This T cell receptor beta chain was identified in a study of blood T cells in healthy people across ages. Study-wide results and caveats: Fewer expanded clones and more diversity marked long-lived versus aged donors. Observed TCR beta diversity showed a strong correlation with the percentage of naive T cells as measured by flow cytometry.

Notes on this clonotype: Its antigen is not known.

A second PCR of roughly 7 to 11 cycles used a sample-barcoded 5' primer and a J-beta primer mix. Each cDNA molecule was tagged by a template-switch adaptor that had 12 random nucleotides. Using its own MiXCR run on the 5' RACE reads, TCRdb lists one record per CDR3 protein. Altogether hundreds of thousands of distinct CDR3 sequences are present, 45% to 50% being singletons, with the ten largest covering roughly 31%. V dropped 6 bases and J dropped 8; count of bases not matched to a gene: 12. This CDR3 contains 15 residues. Looked up from germline, CDR1 is SGHRS and CDR2 is YFSETQ. The sequencing sample was made of blood. The chain carries TRBV5-1 and TRBJ2-2; 8 nucleotides line up with TRBD1. This clonotype was obtained from a woman aged 55-70 years in good health. This CDR3 reads CASKPSGGAVGELFF. In DNA form, the CDR3 reads TGCGCCAGCAAGCCTTCAGGGGGCGCAGTAGGGGAGCTGTTTTTT.